This paragraph covers one TCR beta chain sequence. V lost 2 bases to trimming and J lost 4 bases; unmatched junction nucleotides: 10. The CDR3 spans 16 residues. Germline V lookup: CDR1 SEHNR, CDR2 FQNEAQ (reference sequence). The repertoire was sequenced with immunoSEQ multiplex PCR; TCRdb's copy has only in-frame clones and lacks some. This table has roughly 30,000 clones, over 75% appearing once. The sample comes from a study of blood T cell repertoires in COVID-19. Sequenced input: peripheral blood. This TCR derives from a human donor in a cohort sampled during active COVID-19. The chain joins TRBV7-9 to TRBJ1-2; TRBD1 matches 7 bases. The CDR3, as DNA: TGTGCCAGCAGCTTACGGCGGACAGGAACCGTCTATGGCTACACCTTC. Amino acid sequence: CASSLRRTGTVYGYTF.